The 30 T cell receptor beta chains given below trace back to one sample, sequenced in a study of T-cell reconstitution after alpha-beta-depleted transplantation in children. Unique molecular identifiers were incorporated into the prepared TCRbeta library. TCRdb reprocessed the PCR reads with MiXCR, giving one entry per CDR3 protein. The profile shows about 420,000 distinct CDR3 sequences, 15% to 20% of them singletons. The sequencing here drew on PBMCs, mostly from graft donor cells, taken 360 days after TCRalphabeta/CD19-depleted stem cell transplant. These TCRs come from a boy under three years old who had a stem cell transplant for Wiskott-Aldrich syndrome, so the T cells may come from the graft donor.

In this sample, this clonotype turned up a few times. The chain links TRBV7-2 to TRBJ2-4; 10 bases align to TRBD1. Unmatched junction bases numbered 8, after V lost 4 bases and J lost 5 bases. From germline, CDR1 is SGHTA and CDR2 FQGNSA. This CDR3 comprises 16 residues. For the CDR3, the DNA is TGTGCCAGCAGCTCACCCCGGGACAGGGGCCAAAACATTCAGTACTTC. It translates to CASSSPRDRGQNIQYF.

This clonotype was seen a few times. The rearrangement uses TRBV7-2 and TRBJ1-2; the D gene is possibly TRBD1 (5 bases). Germline-derived CDR1 and CDR2 are SGHTA and FQGNSA. Deletions cut 6 bases from V and 8 bases from J, with 19 bases between. The CDR3 loop spans 14 amino acids. The CDR3, as DNA: TGTGCCAGCAGTCGAGGCGGGACCGCCGACGGCTACACCTTC. It codes for CASSRGGTADGYTF.

The chain recombines TRBV5-1 with TRBJ2-2; no clear D. This CDR3 has 14 amino acids. Trimming stripped 0 bases from V and 0 bases from J, with 3 bases between. In germline, CDR1 is SGHRS, CDR2 YFSETQ. CDR3 residues: CASSLETNTGELFF. CDR3 sequence (DNA): TGCGCCAGCAGCTTGGAGACGAACACCGGGGAGCTGTTTTTT.

The rearrangement links TRBV20-1 to TRBJ2-4; no clear D. V lost 3 bases and J 0 bases, leaving 9 bases between the germline ends. CDR1 is DFQATT, CDR2 SNEGSKA, per germline (reference sequence). CDR3 length: 14 residues. CDR3 sequence reads: CSARSDLAKNIQYF. The CDR3 DNA reads as TGCAGTGCTAGGTCGGACCTAGCCAAAAACATTCAGTACTTC.

This clonotype was counted many times. The chain carries TRBV6-1 and TRBJ1-3, with D perhaps matching TRBD1 (5 bases). CDR1 is MNHNS, CDR2 SASEGT, per germline. The V gene lost 8 bases and the J gene lost 9 bases, with 17 bases spanning the gap. The length of the CDR3 is 13 residues. The CDR3 here is CASQVVGESTIYF. The CDR3, as DNA: TGTGCCAGCCAAGTGGTAGGGGAGAGCACCATATATTTT.

The sample holds a few counts of this clonotype. This chain connects TRBV18 to TRBJ2-1; TRBD2 might be the D (5 bases). From germline, CDR1 is KGHSH and CDR2 LQKENI. The CDR3 is 13 residues long. Trimming took 5 bases from V and 3 from J, leaving 8 bases between them. CDR3 nucleotide sequence: TGTGCCAGCTCAATGGGAGTCTACAATGAGCAGTTCTTC. Protein product: CASSMGVYNEQFF. Filled out from reference TRBV18 and TRBJ2-1, the complete variable domain reads NAGVMQNPRHLVRRRGQEARLRCSPMKGHSHVYWYRQLPEEGLKFMVYLQKENIIDESGMPKERFSAEFPKEGPSILRIQQVVRGDSAAYFCASSMGVYNEQFFGPGTRLTVL.

The chain employs TRBV11-2 and TRBJ2-1, with a possible D match to TRBD1 (7 bases). The V gene's germline CDR1 is SGHAT and CDR2 FQNNGV. There are 17 residues in the CDR3. Trimming took 1 base from V and 1 from J, leaving 14 bases between them. The CDR3 DNA reads as TGTGCCAGCAGCTTAGGGGGGCGGGGACAGTCCTACAATGAGCAGTTCTTC. Its protein is CASSLGGRGQSYNEQFF.

This clonotype was observed a few times. The V gene is TRBV2, the J gene TRBJ2-5; D is ambiguous. The CDR3 is made up of 13 amino acids. Trimming removed 6 bases from V and 6 bases from J, with 14 bases in between. Germline CDR1 and CDR2: SNHLY and FYNNEI. CDR3: CASSDGQTKTQYF. The DNA of the CDR3 is TGTGCCAGCAGCGACGGCCAGACGAAGACCCAGTACTTC. Based on the CDR3 plus reference TRBV2 and TRBJ2-5, the full variable domain is EPEVTQTPSHQVTQMGQEVILRCVPISNHLYFYWYRQILGQKVEFLVSFYNNEISEKSEIFDDQFSVERPDGSNFTLKIRSTKLEDSAMYFCASSDGQTKTQYFGPGTRLLVL.

This clonotype has a handful of counts. The V and J genes are TRBV15 and TRBJ2-5; perhaps TRBD1 as D (6 bases). Trimming removed 0 bases from V and 5 bases from J, with 13 bases in between. The CDR3 contains 15 residues. Germline assignment: CDR1 LNHNV and CDR2 YYDKDF (reference sequence). The CDR3 DNA sequence: TGTGCCACCAGCAGAGATAGGGGGTCCGTGGAGACCCAGTACTTC. Protein sequence: CATSRDRGSVETQYF.

The V gene is TRBV5-5, the J gene TRBJ2-2; possibly TRBD1 for D (6 bases). From germline, CDR1 is SGHKS and CDR2 YYEKEE (reference sequence). Trimming took 4 bases from V and 0 from J, leaving 10 bases between them. The CDR3 loop spans 15 amino acids. In DNA form, the CDR3 reads TGTGCCAGCAGCCTACGGACAGCGAACACCGGGGAGCTGTTTTTT. Its protein is CASSLRTANTGELFF. The whole variable domain, remainder taken from reference TRBV5-5 and TRBJ2-2, is DAGVTQSPTHLIKTRGQQVTLRCSPISGHKSVSWYQQVLGQGPQFIFQYYEKEERGRGNFPDRFSARQFPNYSSELNVNALLLGDSALYLCASSLRTANTGELFFGEGSRLTVL.

The sample holds a few counts of this clonotype. The J gene is TRBJ2-2, the V gene TRBV27, with a possible D match to TRBD1 (5 bases). The CDR3 spans 15 residues. The germline CDR1 and CDR2 sequences are MNHEY and SMNVEV (reference sequence). Trimming left V 3 bases short and J 6 bases short, with 14 bases between. The CDR3 DNA reads as TGTGCCAGCAGTTTCGGGCAGGGTATGCCCGGGGAGCTGTTTTTT. As protein: CASSFGQGMPGELFF.

The chain links TRBV6-5 to TRBJ2-1; a possible D gene is TRBD2 (5 bases). CDR1 and CDR2 from the germline V gene are MNHEY and SVGAGI. The V end lost 2 bases, the J end lost 4 bases, and 12 bases lay between the germline ends. CDR3 size: 15 residues. This CDR3 reads CASSYISVYYNEQFF. The CDR3 bases are TGTGCCAGCAGTTACATTAGCGTCTATTACAATGAGCAGTTCTTC.

This clonotype was observed a few times. CDR3 nucleotide sequence: TGTGCCAGCGGGGACAGGGGAAGATACAATGAGCAGTTCTTC. Translated, it gives CASGDRGRYNEQFF. The rearrangement uses TRBV5-6 and TRBJ2-1, with TRBD1 matching over 10 bases. The CDR3 extends over 14 amino acids. Germline CDR1 and CDR2: SGHDT and YYEEEE. Trimming cost V 7 bases and J 4 bases; bases outside gene matches: 5. Full variable domain (remainder filled in from reference TRBV5-6 and TRBJ2-1): DAGVTQSPTHLIKTRGQQVTLRCSPKSGHDTVSWYQQALGQGPQFIFQYYEEEERQRGNFPDRFSGHQFPNYSSELNVNALLLGDSALYLCASGDRGRYNEQFFGPGTRLTVL.

The chain joins TRBV11-1 to TRBJ1-1; D call uncertain. V lost 7 bases, J lost 0 bases, and 12 bases lay in between. CDR1 and CDR2 (germline): SGHAT, FQDESV (reference sequence). The CDR3 length is 14 residues. The CDR3 reads CASTLEGMNTEAFF. The CDR3 DNA is TGTGCCAGCACTTTGGAGGGAATGAACACTGAAGCTTTCTTT. The whole variable domain, filled in from reference TRBV11-1 and TRBJ1-1, reads EAEVAQSPRYKITEKSQAVAFWCDPISGHATLYWYRQILGQGPELLVQFQDESVVDDSQLPKDRFSAERLKGVDSTLKIQPAELGDSAMYLCASTLEGMNTEAFFGQGTRLTVV.

This clonotype was counted only a few times. V gene TRBV15 combines with J gene TRBJ2-1; tentative D call: TRBD1 (5 bases). V lost 0 bases and J 9 bases, leaving 15 bases between the germline ends. The germline V gene encodes CDR1 LNHNV and CDR2 YYDKDF (reference sequence). The CDR3 contains 15 residues. CDR3 coding DNA: TGTGCCACCAGCAGAGACCAGGGTGTCCTCATTGAGCAGTTCTTC. Its translation is CATSRDQGVLIEQFF.

The rearrangement joins TRBV29-1 to TRBJ2-3; weak D call: TRBD2 (5 bases). V lost 2 bases and J lost 2, with 20 bases in between. CDR1 and CDR2 from the germline V gene are SQVTM and ANQGSEA. CDR3 size: 17 residues. This CDR3 is CSVEKGKLRGLTDTQYF. DNA of the CDR3: TGCAGCGTTGAAAAAGGGAAACTAAGAGGGCTCACAGATACGCAGTATTTT.

In this sample, this clonotype turned up a few times. The chain employs TRBV20-1 and TRBJ2-1; D remains ambiguous. V lost 6 bases, J lost 1 base, and 13 bases lay in between. CDR1 is DFQATT and CDR2 is SNEGSKA in the germline V gene (reference sequence). The CDR3 runs to 14 residues. This CDR3 reads CSAPQLRSYNEQFF. CDR3 DNA sequence: TGCAGTGCCCCCCAATTAAGATCCTACAATGAGCAGTTCTTC.

The chain couples TRBV6-2 or TRBV6-3 to TRBJ2-1, with 8 bases identical to TRBD2. Germline CDR1 is MNHEY and CDR2 is SVGEGT. V lost 6 bases to trimming and J lost 5 bases; unmatched junction nucleotides: 9. The CDR3 contains 15 residues. The CDR3 sequence: CASSHGGLVHNEQFF. The CDR3 region has the DNA TGTGCCAGCAGCCACGGGGGACTAGTTCACAATGAGCAGTTCTTC.

This rearrangement joins TRBV24-1 to TRBJ2-1, with no clear D. Germline values: CDR1 KGHDR, CDR2 SFDVKD. V lost 5 bases, J lost 3 bases, and 13 bases lay in between. The CDR3 has 15 amino acids. This CDR3 is CATSGGRVFYNEQFF. CDR3 in DNA: TGTGCCACCAGTGGCGGACGGGTTTTCTACAATGAGCAGTTCTTC.

This clonotype was seen more than once but under ten times. The chain employs TRBV4-2 and TRBJ2-1, with 8 bases matching TRBD2. This CDR3 has 17 amino acids. The germline V gene encodes CDR1 LGHNA and CDR2 YNFKEQ. V was pared by 4 bases and J by 9 bases, with 17 bases of the junction left unmatched. CDR3 nucleotide sequence: TGTGCCAGCAGCCCCCAACCACCGGGACTAGGGGTACGTGAGCAGTTCTTC. It specifies CASSPQPPGLGVREQFF.

The V and J genes are TRBV5-1 and TRBJ1-1; D is unresolved. CDR3 length: 12 residues. Germline V gene data show CDR1 as SGHRS and CDR2 as YFSETQ. Trimming removed 5 bases at V and 6 bases at J, with 11 bases between. The DNA for the CDR3 is TGCGCCAGCAGGCAGTCAGGAGCTGAAGCTTTCTTT. It codes for CASRQSGAEAFF.

The chain combines TRBV7-2 with TRBJ2-7; D is ambiguous. Trimming took off 2 bases at V and 4 bases at J, with 12 bases between the two ends. CDR3 size: 14 residues. The germline V gene has CDR1 SGHTA and CDR2 FQGNSA. CDR3 sequence reads: CASSLWVGKYEQYF. CDR3 sequence (DNA): TGTGCCAGCAGCTTATGGGTAGGGAAGTACGAGCAGTACTTC.

This clonotype was observed a few times. The CDR3 nucleotides read TGTGCCAGCAGCTTAGCGCCGACAGATAACGGGGAGCTGTTTTTT. Translation: CASSLAPTDNGELFF. The chain links TRBV7-6 to TRBJ2-2; D may be TRBD1 (5 bases). The CDR3 spans 15 residues. Trimming removed 0 bases from V and 7 bases from J, with 12 bases in between. Germline V gene lookup returns CDR1 SGHVS and CDR2 FNYEAQ.

V and J are TRBV5-1 and TRBJ2-7; 7 nucleotides agree with TRBD2. Germline values: CDR1 SGHRS, CDR2 YFSETQ. The V gene end was trimmed by 5 bases and the J gene end by 2 bases; junction bases not matched to a gene: 13. This CDR3 contains 16 residues. As DNA, the CDR3 is TGCGCCAGCAGGGATCTAACGGGAGGCCCCACCTACGAGCAGTACTTC. Translated, it gives CASRDLTGGPTYEQYF.

V gene TRBV18 combines with J gene TRBJ1-1, with no clear D. The CDR3 totals 14 residues. From germline, CDR1 is KGHSH and CDR2 LQKENI. V lost 5 bases and J lost 0, with 10 bases in between. CDR3 residues: CASSSGVLNTEAFF. CDR3 coding DNA: TGTGCCAGCTCATCCGGAGTTTTGAACACTGAAGCTTTCTTT.

With regard to this clonotype: Compared with germline, one end of the junction differs, possibly owing to a read error. The chain couples TRBV2 to TRBJ2-1, with 10 nucleotides matching TRBD2. The CDR3 totals 18 residues. Germline lookup yields CDR1 SNHLY and CDR2 FYNNEI. CDR3 in amino acids: CTSSPSSGGLGSYNEQFF. CDR3 in DNA: TGTACCAGCAGTCCATCTAGCGGGGGCTTGGGCTCCTACAATGAGCAGTTCTTC.

This clonotype showed up just a few times. This chain uses TRBV6-1 with TRBJ2-1; 11 bases are a match to TRBD2. Germline V CDR1 and CDR2: MNHNS, SASEGT. J gave up 3 bases and V 5 bases, and 3 bases lay outside the gene matches. The CDR3 sequence is 15 residues long. The CDR3 sequence is CASSILAGGYNEQFF. The CDR3 DNA reads TGTGCCAGCAGTATTCTAGCGGGAGGCTACAATGAGCAGTTCTTC.

A few counts support this clonotype. The chain links TRBV5-1 to TRBJ1-6; D is uncertain. Between the trimmed V and J ends, which lost 1 base and 7 bases, there was a span of 9 bases. In germline, CDR1 is SGHRS, CDR2 YFSETQ. The CDR3 runs 14 residues. The CDR3 protein is CASSLWSDNSPLHF. The CDR3 coding sequence is TGCGCCAGCAGCTTGTGGTCCGACAATTCACCCCTCCACTTT.

V gene TRBV11-2 combines with J gene TRBJ1-2; D is unclear. CDR1 is SGHAT and CDR2 is FQNNGV in the germline V gene. V was clipped by 0 bases and J by 8 bases, with 10 bases between them. CDR3 size: 13 residues. This CDR3 reads CASSLDRSLGYTF. The CDR3 bases are TGTGCCAGCAGCTTAGACCGATCCCTAGGCTACACCTTC.

The rearrangement links TRBV9 to TRBJ2-3, with a tentative D call TRBD2 (5 bases). V shed 2 bases and J shed 8 bases, with 9 bases lying between them. Germline V gives CDR1 SGDLS, CDR2 YYNGEE. The CDR3 runs to 12 residues. In DNA form, the CDR3 reads TGTGCCAGCAGCGTGGACTCGGGTACGCAGTATTTT. It encodes CASSVDSGTQYF.